The present entry profiles one T cell receptor beta chain with its context. This specimen comes from a study of blood T cell repertoires in COVID-19. Study background: T cells, B-cell-depleted T cells, or PBMCs supplied cDNA or gDNA.

In the original workflow: Reference gene primers were amplified, and this amplification served to estimate nucleated cell counts. Produced via immunoSEQ multiplex PCR; TCRdb's table is partial and in-frame only. V and J calls and clone size are as listed in that table; D and trimming were resolved from the DNA. This sample has tens of thousands of clones, with around 88% found just once. The CDR3 is made up of 15 amino acids. Deletions cut 4 bases from V and 2 bases from J, with 16 bases between. From germline, CDR1 is SGDLS and CDR2 YYNGEE. This clonotype was sampled from a human donor in a cohort sampled during active COVID-19. The chain joins TRBV9 to TRBJ2-7; a weak D match, TRBD2 (5 bases). Sequenced sample: peripheral blood. CDR3 residues: CASSPRGSGTYEQYF. CDR3 nucleotide sequence: TGTGCCAGCAGCCCTCGTGGCAGCGGCACCTACGAGCAGTACTTC.